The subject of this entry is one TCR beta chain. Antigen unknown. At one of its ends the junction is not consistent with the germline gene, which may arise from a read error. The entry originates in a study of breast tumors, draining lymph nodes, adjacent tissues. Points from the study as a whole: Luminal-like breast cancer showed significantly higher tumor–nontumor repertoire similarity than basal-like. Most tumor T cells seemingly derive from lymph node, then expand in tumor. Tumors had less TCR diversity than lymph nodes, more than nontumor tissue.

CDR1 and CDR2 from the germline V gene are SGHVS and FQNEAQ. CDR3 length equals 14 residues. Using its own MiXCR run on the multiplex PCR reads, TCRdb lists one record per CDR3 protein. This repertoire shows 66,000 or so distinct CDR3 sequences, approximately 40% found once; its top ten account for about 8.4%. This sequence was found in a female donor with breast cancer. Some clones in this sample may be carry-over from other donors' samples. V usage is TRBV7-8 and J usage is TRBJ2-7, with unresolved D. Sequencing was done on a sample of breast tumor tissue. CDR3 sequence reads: CASSFGRRLYGQYF. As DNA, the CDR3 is TGTGCCAGCAGCTTTGGGCGGCGGTTGTACGGGCAGTACTTC.